This TCR beta chain is from a study of blood T cell repertoires in COVID-19. Study-level background: Donors in the United States, Italy and Spain gave samples during acute or convalescent COVID-19. PBMCs, B-cell-depleted T cells, or T cells were the source of the cDNA or gDNA that made up the material.

The CDR3 totals 15 residues. Trimming removed 6 bases at V and 0 bases at J, with 13 bases between. The germline V gene encodes CDR1 SNHLY and CDR2 FYNNEI. The data were produced by immunoSEQ multiplex PCR, yet TCRdb's version contains in-frame clones alone and is incomplete. This sample has 99,000 or so clones, with roughly 88% found just once. The TCR was taken from a man aged 50 to 60 with COVID-19, enrolled during active disease. The material sequenced was peripheral blood. V gene TRBV2 combines with J gene TRBJ2-3; the D gene is possibly TRBD1 (5 bases). Here the CDR3 reads CASRYRQGSTDTQYF. Here the CDR3 DNA reads TGTGCCAGCAGATACCGGCAGGGAAGCACAGATACGCAGTATTTT.